What follows is one TCR beta chain and its context. With 4 bases removed from V and 2 bases from J, the gap between germline ends came to 13 bases. Germline V gene data show CDR1 as SGHRS and CDR2 as YFSETQ. There are 15 residues in the CDR3. Assay used: immunoSEQ multiplex PCR; TCRdb lists only in-frame clones, some missing. This table holds 140,000 to 150,000 clones, 82% found once. This entry comes from a study of T cell responses to AZD1222 COVID-19 vaccine. Sequences were derived from peripheral blood, sampled on day 0 of MenACWY control vaccination. The chain carries TRBV5-1 and TRBJ1-3; D ambiguous. This sequence originates from an adult in good health. The CDR3 DNA sequence: TGCGCCAGCAGCCCTTCACGGACGGCTGGAAACACCATATATTTT. Translation: CASSPSRTAGNTIYF.